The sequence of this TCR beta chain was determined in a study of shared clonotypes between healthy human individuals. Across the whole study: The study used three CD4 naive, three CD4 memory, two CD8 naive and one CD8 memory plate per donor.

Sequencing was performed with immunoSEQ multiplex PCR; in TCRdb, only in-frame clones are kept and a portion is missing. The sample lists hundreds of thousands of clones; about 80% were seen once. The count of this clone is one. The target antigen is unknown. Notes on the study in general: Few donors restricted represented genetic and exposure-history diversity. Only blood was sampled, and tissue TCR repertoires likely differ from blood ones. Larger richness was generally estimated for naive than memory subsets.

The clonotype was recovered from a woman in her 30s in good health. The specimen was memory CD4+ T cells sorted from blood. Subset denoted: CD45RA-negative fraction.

Here the CDR3 reads CASTPRIGPPHQPQHF. CDR3 DNA: TGCGCCAGCACCCCAAGAATAGGGCCCCCCCATCAGCCCCAGCATTTT. The rearrangement links TRBV4-1 to TRBJ1-5; D unclear. This CDR3 region has 16 residues. Germline loops: CDR1 MGHRA, CDR2 YSYEKL. V was clipped by 7 bases and J by 5 bases, with 21 bases between them.